Each of the 19 T cell receptor beta chains below was sequenced from the same sample in a study of blood T cell repertoires in COVID-19. The table came from immunoSEQ multiplex PCR; TCRdb's copy has only in-frame clones and leaves some out. This sample has fewer than 350,000 clones, with approximately 86% found just once. Sequencing was carried out using peripheral blood. The receptors come from a woman aged 65 to 85 with COVID-19, enrolled during active disease.

V usage is TRBV2 and J usage is TRBJ1-2; D unresolved. The CDR3 runs 15 residues. Germline V gives CDR1 SNHLY, CDR2 FYNNEI. V was clipped by 5 bases and J by 4 bases, with 17 bases between them. CDR3 DNA: TGTGCCAGCAGTCTAAACGGGAAACAAGTCTATGGCTACACCTTC. Residues: CASSLNGKQVYGYTF.

J is TRBJ1-4 and V is TRBV2; D gene ambiguous. Germline CDR1 is SNHLY and CDR2 is FYNNEI. The CDR3 loop spans 14 amino acids. Trimming pared 6 bases from V and 0 bases from J, leaving 8 bases between. This chain's CDR3 is CASRQSATNEKLFF. CDR3 in DNA: TGTGCCAGCAGACAGTCTGCAACTAATGAAAAACTGTTTTTT.

V is TRBV4-3 and J is TRBJ2-7; a weak D match, TRBD1 (5 bases). The germline V gene has CDR1 LGHNA and CDR2 YSLEER. With 0 bases removed from V and 1 base from J, the gap between germline ends came to 10 bases. The CDR3 totals 15 residues. The CDR3: CASSQDMGPSYEQYF. The CDR3 DNA reads TGCGCCAGCAGCCAAGACATGGGGCCGTCCTACGAGCAGTACTTC.

The chain uses TRBV3-1 (or the pseudogene TRBV3-2) and TRBJ1-1; a possible D gene is TRBD1 (6 bases). Trimming shortened V by 0 bases and J by 8 bases, and 10 bases separated the two germline ends. The CDR3 has 13 residues. The germline V gene encodes CDR1 LGHDT and CDR2 YNNKEL (reference sequence). For the CDR3, the DNA is TGTGCCAGCAGCCAAGAAAGCAGGGGCGAAGCTTTCTTT. It is translated as CASSQESRGEAFF.

CDR3 nucleotides: TGTGCCAGCAGCGCTAGGGGGGGGCCCAACTATGGCTACACCTTC. Translation: CASSARGGPNYGYTF. The V call is TRBV9, the J call TRBJ1-2, with a weak D call TRBD1 (6 bases). Germline CDR1 reads SGDLS; CDR2 reads YYNGEE. The CDR3 totals 15 residues. V was trimmed by 3 bases and J by 2 bases, leaving 14 bases between them. The full variable domain, completed using reference TRBV9 and TRBJ1-2, is DSGVTQTPKHLITATGQRVTLRCSPRSGDLSVYWYQQSLDQGLQFLIQYYNGEERAKGNILERFSAQQFPDLHSELNLSSLELGDSALYFCASSARGGPNYGYTFGSGTRLTVV.

V is TRBV5-1 and J is TRBJ2-5; no firm D call. CDR1 SGHRS and CDR2 YFSETQ come from the germline V gene. V lost 6 bases to trimming and J lost 1 base, with 22 bases between them. The CDR3 loop spans 17 amino acids. CDR3 bases: TGCGCCAGCAAAATTGGCGTGTTGAGCGCGCCCCAAGAGACCCAGTACTTC. Its translation: CASKIGVLSAPQETQYF.

The chain combines TRBV10-2 with TRBJ2-1; D not resolved. Per germline, CDR1 WSHSY and CDR2 SAAADI. This CDR3 has 14 residues. The V gene lost 6 bases and the J gene lost 4 bases, with 13 bases spanning the gap. The DNA of the CDR3 is TGCGCCAGCAGCATAGGAGTAGAGTACAATGAGCAGTTCTTC. This sequence encodes CASSIGVEYNEQFF.

The chain uses TRBV10-2 and TRBJ1-1; D not certain. The CDR3 runs 11 residues. Germline CDR1 reads WSHSY; CDR2 reads SAAADI. Trimming left V 3 bases short and J 10 bases short, with 9 bases between. CDR3 amino acids: CASSDQAGAFF. The DNA for the CDR3 is TGCGCCAGCAGTGATCAAGCCGGAGCTTTCTTT.

V gene TRBV19 combines with J gene TRBJ2-7, with a possible D match to TRBD1 (5 bases). V lost 3 bases and J 2 bases, leaving 11 bases between the germline ends. Per the germline V gene, CDR1 is LNHDA and CDR2 is SQIVND (reference sequence). There are 14 residues in the CDR3. This chain's CDR3 is CASSMAGSPYEQYF. The CDR3 DNA reads as TGTGCCAGTAGTATGGCAGGGTCCCCCTACGAGCAGTACTTC. Full variable domain (rest looked up from reference TRBV19 and TRBJ2-7): DGGITQSPKYLFRKEGQNVTLSCEQNLNHDAMYWYRQDPGQGLRLIYYSQIVNDFQKGDIAEGYSVSREKKESFPLTVTSAQKNPTAFYLCASSMAGSPYEQYFGPGTRLTVT.

The gene calls are TRBV18 and TRBJ1-2; the D gene is possibly TRBD1 (6 bases). From germline, CDR1 is KGHSH and CDR2 LQKENI. V was pared by 2 bases and J by 8 bases, with 12 bases between. This CDR3 region has 13 residues. The CDR3 DNA sequence: TGTGCCAGCTCACCATCGGACAGCCGAGGCTACACCTTC. This encodes CASSPSDSRGYTF.

The rearrangement joins TRBV3-1 (or the pseudogene TRBV3-2) to TRBJ1-1; 7 positions agree with TRBD1. V lost 0 bases, J lost 8 bases, and 3 bases stayed unmatched. Germline loops: CDR1 LGHDT, CDR2 YNNKEL (reference sequence). This CDR3 spans 13 amino acids. Here the CDR3 DNA reads TGTGCCAGCAGCCAAGATTCCAGGGGGGAAGCTTTCTTT. It specifies CASSQDSRGEAFF.

On this clone itself: Other DNA sequences from this sample encode an identical CDR3 as well. CDR3 DNA: TGTGCCAGCAGCGTAGGGGGGGACAGCAATCAGCCCCAGCATTTT. Amino acids: CASSVGGDSNQPQHF. This chain joins TRBV9 and TRBJ1-5, with D possibly matching TRBD1 (5 bases). Germline CDR1 SGDLS, CDR2 YYNGEE. Trimming stripped 0 bases from V and 1 base from J, with 8 bases between. The CDR3 is 15 amino acids.

V usage is TRBV7-9 and J usage is TRBJ1-4; 8 nucleotides line up with TRBD1. The V segment lost 1 base and the J segment 7 bases; nucleotides outside the gene matches: 8. This CDR3 spans 16 amino acids. From germline, CDR1 is SEHNR and CDR2 FQNEAQ (reference sequence). The CDR3 protein is CASSLEAQGASEKLFF. The CDR3 nucleotides are TGTGCCAGCAGCTTAGAAGCCCAGGGGGCTAGTGAAAAACTGTTTTTT.

The chain employs TRBV2 and TRBJ1-5, with D possibly being TRBD1 (5 bases). The V and J ends lost 8 bases and 3 bases respectively, with 11 bases between them. CDR1 and CDR2 from the germline V gene are SNHLY and FYNNEI. The CDR3 covers 13 residues. The CDR3 coding sequence is TGTGCCAGCGGCAGGGCGAACAATCAGCCCCAGCATTTT. Amino acid sequence: CASGRANNQPQHF.

The rearrangement joins TRBV28 to TRBJ1-6; 12 nucleotides line up with TRBD1. Germline V gene lookup returns CDR1 MDHEN and CDR2 SYDVKM. The CDR3 runs to 15 residues. Germline trimming cut 5 bases from V and 9 bases from J; bases unmatched to any gene: 5. CDR3 sequence reads: CASSGGTGGGSPLHF. For the CDR3, the DNA is TGTGCCAGCAGTGGTGGGACAGGGGGCGGTTCACCCCTCCACTTT. Complete variable domain (other parts from reference TRBV28 and TRBJ1-6): DVKVTQSSRYLVKRTGEKVFLECVQDMDHENMFWYRQDPGLGLRLIYFSYDVKMKEKGDIPEGYSVSREKKERFSLILESASTNQTSMYLCASSGGTGGGSPLHFGNGTRLTVT.

This chain links TRBV5-1 with TRBJ1-4; possibly TRBD1 for D (6 bases). The germline CDR1 and CDR2 sequences are SGHRS and YFSETQ. Deletions cut 4 bases from V and 14 bases from J, with 12 bases between. This CDR3 region has 11 residues. In DNA, the CDR3 is TGCGCCAGCAGCCCCGGGACAAATCTGTTTTTT. Translation: CASSPGTNLFF.

This chain links TRBV24-1 with TRBJ1-1; D is ambiguous. This CDR3 contains 17 residues. The V gene's germline CDR1 is KGHDR and CDR2 SFDVKD. V was shortened by 1 base and J by 1 base, with 15 bases between the two germline ends. CDR3 sequence reads: CATSDFLPGLRNTEAFF. CDR3 sequence (DNA): TGTGCCACCAGTGATTTCTTGCCCGGACTGAGGAACACTGAAGCTTTCTTT.

The chain links TRBV7-8 to TRBJ2-1; 11 nucleotides line up with TRBD2. This CDR3 comprises 18 residues. CDR1 is SGHVS, CDR2 FQNEAQ, per germline. The J segment lost 6 bases and the V segment lost 5 bases, leaving 15 bases of the junction unmatched. The CDR3 sequence is CASSPIGPGTSGPNEQFF. For the CDR3, the DNA is TGTGCCAGCAGCCCGATAGGCCCCGGGACTAGCGGTCCCAATGAGCAGTTCTTC.

The chain uses TRBV28 and TRBJ1-5, with a tentative D call TRBD1 (6 bases). The CDR3 loop spans 12 amino acids. CDR1 is MDHEN, CDR2 SYDVKM, per germline. The V and J ends lost 11 bases and 5 bases respectively, with 13 bases between them. CDR3 DNA sequence: TGTGCCGCACAGGGTAGGGATCAGCCCCAGCATTTT. Protein product: CAAQGRDQPQHF.